This TCR beta chain is from a study of a mutant IDH1 vaccine in newly diagnosed glioma (dated by TCRdb to the early 2020s). Looking at the study overall: Vaccination was initiated 4-6 weeks after radiotherapy alone, or concurrently with temozolomide cycles in the chemotherapy-containing groups. For exploratory analyses, longitudinal TCRB deep sequencing was carried out in under 30 treated patients wherever samples were available. Six visits were used for peripheral blood collection: V03 (baseline), V05, V07, V10, V12 and V13. Before enrollment, most patients had been given radiochemotherapy with temozolomide as standard therapy, while the rest had received either radiotherapy alone or temozolomide alone. Of the approximately 30 treated patients, about 60% were male and about 40% were female, and the mean age was 40.4 years. The week-35 safety follow-up took place at visit V12, and the week-47 end of study took place at visit V13. The study at large found these results: Immune responses induced by the vaccine were seen in 90% to 95% of patients across multiple MHC alleles. It was noted by the authors that analyses of patient blood samples could not be reproduced owing to sample limitations. Pseudoprogression seemed to be unrelated to changes in the top peripheral T cell clonotypes found by TCRB sequencing. PBMC samples for TCRB deep sequencing were selected based on availability.

The intended sense of this specimen's time point label: week 35, safety follow-up. A 20-mer mutant IDH1 peptide at 300 micrograms in Montanide made up each vaccine dose, which was injected subcutaneously together with topical imiquimod. Across visits V03 through V10, patients got a total of eight vaccinations, given in weeks 1, 3, 5, 7, 11, 15, 19 and 23. The donors had newly diagnosed IDH1-mutant astrocytomas of WHO grade 3 or 4 that showed loss of nuclear ATRX. The samples were drawn from NOA16, a multicentre, single-arm, open-label phase I trial in Germany that tested a mutant IDH1 peptide vaccine in humans for the first time. Genomic DNA for TCRB sequencing was extracted from EDTA blood using the DNeasy Blood and Tissue Kit. The library was made by the immunoSEQ multiplex PCR assay. Rearranged TCR beta chain sequences were amplified with the hsTCRB Kit following the manufacturer's protocol. An Illumina MiSeq was used to sequence the TCRB libraries. Processing in the source paper ran as follows. The proprietary platform of the kit vendor was used for demultiplexing, trimming and gene mapping. Entries here come from immuneACCESS through TCRdb and include only in-frame sequences with V and J called. Some clones fail to appear in such tables; in the studies checked, an unresolved V gene covers under half of the shortfall, and the cause of the remainder is unknown. V, J and clone size are those of that table, while D and trimming were read from the DNA. This sample gives about 27,000 clones in total; around 78% of them show up just once. Around 31% of the sample lies in the top ten.

Worth noting for this clone: Its target antigen remains unknown. No much larger clone exists at a distance of one base, and base qualities are not known.

CDR1 and CDR2, per the germline V gene, are SGHDT and YYEEEE. Trimming at the junction amounts to 2 bases on V and 2 bases on J, and the germline ends lie 11 bases apart. Its CDR3 holds 14 amino acids, cysteine through phenylalanine. Only the CDR3 part of the read is kept: 42 bases, read in frame from the first base. The receptor was derived from a man aged 25-45 years with glioma. The sequencing used PBMCs, collected from a glioma patient whose treatment included an IDH1 peptide vaccine. The receptor chain draws on TRBV5-6 and TRBJ2-7; no D gene call is confident. The CDR3 reads CASSLDITPYEQYF. The DNA sequence is as follows: TGTGCCAGCAGCTTAGATATAACCCCCTACGAGCAGTACTTC.